This entry lists 30 T cell receptor beta chains sequenced from one sample in a study of blood T cell repertoires in COVID-19. TCRdb keeps only in-frame clones here, not all; method: immunoSEQ multiplex PCR. The profile shows around 450,000 clones, roughly nine tenths of them singletons. Source material: PBMCs or T cells enriched from blood (not recorded which). These receptors originate from a woman aged 18-35 years who had recovered from COVID-19.

This clone occurred a few times. The chain couples TRBV3-1 (or the pseudogene TRBV3-2) to TRBJ1-3; no clear D gene. Germline CDR1 is LGHDT and CDR2 is YNNKEL (reference sequence). V lost 4 bases and J 1 base, leaving 8 bases between the germline ends. The CDR3 sequence is 14 residues long. The CDR3 protein is CASSPMFSGNTIYF. As DNA, the CDR3 is TGTGCCAGCAGCCCCATGTTTTCTGGAAACACCATATATTTT.

The chain has TRBV28 and TRBJ1-4, with 7 bases that match TRBD1. The CDR3 is 14 residues long. V was clipped by 5 bases and J by 4 bases; unmatched bases: 4. From germline, CDR1 is MDHEN and CDR2 SYDVKM. The CDR3 sequence is CASSVQGINEKLFF. CDR3 coding DNA: TGTGCCAGCAGTGTACAGGGGATTAATGAAAAACTGTTTTTT.

The chain employs TRBV11-2 and TRBJ1-2; D unclear. The germline V and J ends were trimmed by 5 bases and 6 bases, with 22 bases remaining between them. Germline lookup yields CDR1 SGHAT and CDR2 FQNNGV. This CDR3 contains 16 residues. The CDR3 DNA sequence: TGTGCCAGCAGCCCTCTGAAATTTAAGGTCGGGGATGGCTACACCTTC. It yields the protein CASSPLKFKVGDGYTF.

V and J are TRBV19 and TRBJ1-6; D gene uncertain. CDR1 and CDR2 (germline): LNHDA, SQIVND (reference sequence). This CDR3 region has 16 residues. V was pared by 1 base and J by 7 bases, with 14 bases between. CDR3: CASSIVGSKQNSPLHF. The CDR3 nucleotides read TGTGCCAGTAGTATAGTGGGCAGCAAACAAAATTCACCCCTCCACTTT.

This rearrangement joins TRBV5-8 to TRBJ1-5, with TRBD1 as a possible D gene (6 bases). CDR1 is SGHTS, CDR2 YDEGEE, per germline. The length of the CDR3 is 14 residues. V was pared by 2 bases and J by 4 bases, with 10 bases between. This chain's CDR3 is CASSFTGSNQPQHF. For the CDR3, the DNA is TGTGCCAGCAGCTTTACAGGGTCGAATCAGCCCCAGCATTTT.

The chain links TRBV6-2 or TRBV6-3 to TRBJ2-5, with 15 bases identical to TRBD2. V shed 1 base and J 0 bases; nucleotides not matched to a gene: 6. Germline assignment: CDR1 MNHEY and CDR2 SVGEGT. This CDR3 has 19 amino acids. CDR3 in amino acids: CASSYLRTSGGANQETQYF. The CDR3 nucleotides read TGTGCCAGCAGTTACTTGCGGACTAGCGGGGGGGCGAACCAAGAGACCCAGTACTTC.

This chain connects TRBV28 to TRBJ2-7, with D possibly being TRBD2 (7 bases). Germline CDR1 MDHEN, CDR2 SYDVKM. Trimming took off 4 bases at V and 6 bases at J, with 19 bases between the two ends. This CDR3 spans 15 amino acids. Written as DNA, the CDR3 is TGTGCCAGCAGTTATTCACGGGGGGCGCCGGGCGAGCAGTACTTC. It translates to CASSYSRGAPGEQYF.

This sequence joins TRBV28 and TRBJ1-5; tentatively, D is TRBD1 (5 bases). Trimming stripped 5 bases from V and 6 bases from J, with 20 bases between. The germline V gene has CDR1 MDHEN and CDR2 SYDVKM. The CDR3 covers 16 residues. In DNA, the CDR3 is TGTGCCAGCAGTCCCAGGGCCTCCTCGGAGAGTCAGCCCCAGCATTTT. Translated, it gives CASSPRASSESQPQHF.

This clone was recorded a few times. The chain joins TRBV6-1 to TRBJ1-1, with D possibly being TRBD1 (6 bases). The CDR3 extends over 14 amino acids. Trimming shortened V by 2 bases and J by 1 base, and 8 bases separated the two germline ends. Germline V lookup: CDR1 MNHNS, CDR2 SASEGT. The CDR3 protein is CASSEPTGNTEAFF. The CDR3 DNA reads as TGTGCCAGCAGTGAACCGACAGGGAACACTGAAGCTTTCTTT.

The chain has TRBV6-5 and TRBJ1-6, with D possibly matching TRBD1 (5 bases). Per the germline V gene, CDR1 is MNHEY and CDR2 is SVGAGI. Trimming cost V 8 bases and J 5 bases, with 10 bases left between them. The CDR3 is 13 amino acids. The CDR3 sequence: CASGGRDNSPLHF. The CDR3 DNA reads as TGTGCCAGCGGGGGGAGAGATAATTCACCCCTCCACTTT.

This clone was observed a single time. J is TRBJ1-2 and V is TRBV30; D is undetermined. The CDR3 runs 13 residues. The germline CDR1 and CDR2 sequences are GTSNPN and SVGIG (reference sequence). Trimming took 0 bases from V and 8 from J, leaving 13 bases between them. CDR3 nucleotide sequence: TGTGCCTGGAGTGTCGGGGATTTGGGGGGCTACACCTTC. Translating it yields CAWSVGDLGGYTF.

V gene TRBV23-1 combines with J gene TRBJ1-1, with D uncertain. TRBV23-1 is placed among ORFs of uncertain function. The V end was cut by 1 base, the J end by 5 bases, with 11 bases between. The CDR3 consists of 14 residues. In nucleotides, the CDR3 is TGCGCCAGCAGTCAATGTATTCTGGCTACTGAAGCTTTCTTT. This sequence encodes CASSQCILATEAFF.

The V call is TRBV30, the J call TRBJ1-6; perhaps TRBD1 as D (6 bases). Trimming pared 3 bases from V and 10 bases from J, leaving 19 bases between. This CDR3 comprises 15 residues. Germline CDR1 is GTSNPN and CDR2 is SVGIG (reference sequence). The CDR3 nucleotides read TGTGCCTGGAGGCGATCAGGGGATCCCCCCTCACCCCTCCACTTT. This sequence encodes CAWRRSGDPPSPLHF.

The rearrangement uses TRBV30 and TRBJ1-1, with no clear D. The CDR3 has 11 amino acids. The germline gives CDR1 GTSNPN, CDR2 SVGIG (reference sequence). Trimming pared 2 bases from V and 3 bases from J, leaving 4 bases between. The CDR3 bases are TGTGCCTGGAGTACGGACACTGAAGCTTTCTTT. It translates to CAWSTDTEAFF.

V and J are TRBV6-2 or TRBV6-3 and TRBJ1-2, with 7 bases fitting TRBD1. Germline trimming cut 2 bases from V and 6 bases from J; bases unmatched to any gene: 6. The CDR3 has 14 amino acids. Germline CDR1 reads MNHEY; CDR2 reads SVGEGT. The CDR3 loop reads CASSYNRGDNGYTF. The CDR3 DNA follows: TGTGCCAGCAGTTACAACAGGGGTGACAATGGCTACACCTTC.

The chain joins TRBV28 to TRBJ1-4; 7 bases agree with TRBD1. The CDR3 is made up of 15 amino acids. Looked up from germline, CDR1 is MDHEN and CDR2 is SYDVKM. Losses at the gene ends were 5 bases for V and 8 bases for J; bases not matched to a gene: 11. The DNA of the CDR3 is TGTGCCAGCAGTGACATTAGGGGGCCAGGCGAAAAACTGTTTTTT. Translation gives CASSDIRGPGEKLFF.

The chain is built from TRBV6-5 and TRBJ1-1, with D hard to call. Per germline, CDR1 MNHEY and CDR2 SVGAGI. Trimming took off 11 bases at V and 5 bases at J, with 21 bases between the two ends. The CDR3 extends over 14 amino acids. The CDR3 spells CASKGRAGATEAFF. DNA for the CDR3: TGTGCCTCCAAAGGTAGGGCGGGCGCGACTGAAGCTTTCTTT.

The chain uses TRBV19 and TRBJ2-2; 7 bases fit TRBD1. This CDR3 region has 14 residues. The J segment lost 6 bases and the V segment lost 2 bases, leaving 3 bases of the junction unmatched. The germline V gene encodes CDR1 LNHDA and CDR2 SQIVND (reference sequence). DNA for the CDR3: TGTGCCAGTAGTATAACAGGGGAATCCGGGGAGCTGTTTTTT. It codes for CASSITGESGELFF.

This chain connects TRBV6-5 to TRBJ2-1, with D uncertain. This CDR3 spans 13 amino acids. Trimming took off 0 bases at V and 9 bases at J, with 9 bases between the two ends. Germline lookup yields CDR1 MNHEY and CDR2 SVGAGI. The CDR3 is CASSYSASGEQFF. The CDR3 DNA reads as TGTGCCAGCAGTTACTCGGCTTCGGGTGAGCAGTTCTTC.

V usage is TRBV12-5 and J usage is TRBJ1-6; D gene uncertain. V lost 6 bases and J 8 bases, leaving 11 bases between the germline ends. Germline V gene sequence: CDR1 LGHNT, CDR2 FRNRAP. The CDR3 is 13 amino acids. CDR3 sequence reads: CASGLYGYSPLHF. The DNA for the CDR3 is TGTGCTAGTGGCCTCTACGGGTATTCACCCCTCCACTTT. Full variable domain (remainder filled in from reference TRBV12-5 and TRBJ1-6): DARVTQTPRHKVTEMGQEVTMRCQPILGHNTVFWYRQTMMQGLELLAYFRNRAPLDDSGMPKDRFSAEMPDATLATLKIQPSEPRDSAVYFCASGLYGYSPLHFGNGTRLTVT.

V gene TRBV19 combines with J gene TRBJ1-5, with 7 bases that match TRBD1. The CDR3 spans 18 residues. The V segment lost 4 bases and the J segment 0 bases; nucleotides outside the gene matches: 12. Germline lookup yields CDR1 LNHDA and CDR2 SQIVND (reference sequence). This CDR3 is CASSTRPTGSFSNQPQHF. DNA for the CDR3: TGTGCCAGTAGTACCCGGCCGACAGGGTCCTTTAGCAATCAGCCCCAGCATTTT.

The rearrangement joins TRBV6-1 to TRBJ1-2, with a possible D match to TRBD1 (5 bases). V lost 1 base to trimming and J lost 6 bases, with 15 bases between them. CDR1 MNHNS and CDR2 SASEGT come from the germline V gene. This CDR3 is built from 15 residues. The CDR3 DNA is TGTGCCAGCAGTGAAGGGTTAGGGGTCGGAGATGGCTACACCTTC. Its translation: CASSEGLGVGDGYTF.

V and J are TRBV5-1 and TRBJ1-5; D perhaps matches TRBD1 (5 bases). Germline loops: CDR1 SGHRS, CDR2 YFSETQ. The CDR3 runs 16 residues. V was clipped by 6 bases and J by 5 bases, with 21 bases between them. The CDR3 sequence is CASMARGTGVDQPQHF. CDR3 in DNA: TGCGCCAGCATGGCTCGGGGGACGGGCGTCGATCAGCCCCAGCATTTT.

The chain joins TRBV5-6 to TRBJ1-4; D may be TRBD1 (6 bases). V was trimmed by 4 bases and J by 5 bases, leaving 9 bases between them. The CDR3 is 13 amino acids. Germline-derived CDR1 and CDR2 are SGHDT and YYEEEE. CDR3 nucleotides: TGTGCCAGCAGCAGCCAGGGGAATGAAAAACTGTTTTTT. Amino acid sequence: CASSSQGNEKLFF.

The chain combines TRBV7-6 with TRBJ2-3; 9 bases are a match to TRBD2. V was pared by 4 bases and J by 2 bases, with 1 base of the junction left unmatched. This CDR3 has 14 residues. Germline loops: CDR1 SGHVS, CDR2 FNYEAQ. The CDR3 reads CASSSGLATDTQYF. The CDR3 DNA sequence: TGTGCCAGCAGCTCGGGACTAGCCACAGATACGCAGTATTTT.

The genes are TRBV19 and TRBJ2-3, with 11 bases aligning to TRBD2. CDR1 and CDR2 (germline): LNHDA, SQIVND (reference sequence). The CDR3 loop spans 16 amino acids. The junction had 7 bases not matched to a gene; V was cut back by 4 bases and J by 4 bases. In DNA, the CDR3 is TGTGCCAGTAGTACTCTAGCGGGGGGCGGGGCAGATACGCAGTATTTT. Protein product: CASSTLAGGGADTQYF. Variable domain in full (rest from reference TRBV19 and TRBJ2-3): DGGITQSPKYLFRKEGQNVTLSCEQNLNHDAMYWYRQDPGQGLRLIYYSQIVNDFQKGDIAEGYSVSREKKESFPLTVTSAQKNPTAFYLCASSTLAGGGADTQYFGPGTRLTVL.

The CDR3 protein is CASSQETGGWKTEAFF. In DNA, the CDR3 is TGTGCCAGCAGCCAAGAAACAGGGGGGTGGAAAACTGAAGCTTTCTTT. This chain links TRBV14 with TRBJ1-1; TRBD1 aligns across 8 bases. Looked up from germline, CDR1 is SGHDN and CDR2 is FVKESK. Trimming at V came to 0 bases and at J to 5 bases, leaving 8 bases not matched to a gene. The CDR3 runs to 16 residues.

The gene calls are TRBV2 and TRBJ2-1, with 10 positions matching TRBD2. J gave up 10 bases and V 3 bases, and 9 bases lay outside the gene matches. The CDR3 spans 15 residues. From germline, CDR1 is SNHLY and CDR2 FYNNEI. The DNA of the CDR3 is TGTGCCAGCAGTGATGGAGCGGGGGGGCCTTTAGAGCAGTTCTTC. Its protein is CASSDGAGGPLEQFF.

The genes are TRBV12-5 and TRBJ2-7; 10 bases are shared with TRBD1. V shed 2 bases and J 3 bases; nucleotides not matched to a gene: 7. This CDR3 has 16 amino acids. The germline V gene has CDR1 LGHNT and CDR2 FRNRAP. The CDR3 spells CASGLPGTGDYYEQYF. The CDR3 DNA follows: TGTGCTAGTGGTTTGCCGGGGACAGGGGATTACTACGAGCAGTACTTC.

This clone has a single count. The rearrangement joins TRBV7-2 to TRBJ1-3; D not resolved. V lost 5 bases and J 6 bases, leaving 14 bases between the germline ends. This CDR3 region has 14 residues. CDR1 SGHTA and CDR2 FQGNSA come from the germline V gene. CDR3 residues: CASSPEALVNTIYF. DNA of the CDR3: TGTGCCAGCAGCCCCGAGGCCTTGGTAAACACCATATATTTT.